Each of the 32 T cell receptor beta chains below was sequenced from the same sample in a study of cytotoxic CD8 clonotypes in ibrutinib-treated CLL. Here immunoSEQ multiplex PCR was the method, and the copy in TCRdb shows in-frame clones only, minus some. The sample consists of some 150,000 clones, more than 70% of them appearing once. The sample in question was PBMCs, obtained after 36 months of ibrutinib treatment. All receptors derive from a human donor with chronic lymphocytic leukemia.

The chain employs TRBV11-2 and TRBJ2-3; D remains unclear. Germline assignment: CDR1 SGHAT and CDR2 FQNNGV. Trimming cost V 0 bases and J 4 bases, with 5 bases left between them. The CDR3 runs to 13 residues. CDR3 region: CASSLDRADTQYF. The CDR3 nucleotides read TGTGCCAGCAGCTTAGATAGGGCAGATACGCAGTATTTT.

This clone was seen a handful of times. V usage is TRBV6-5 and J usage is TRBJ2-3, with D perhaps TRBD2 (6 bases). Germline CDR1 is MNHEY and CDR2 is SVGAGI. The V end was cut by 6 bases, the J end by 2 bases, with 12 bases between. This CDR3 is 14 amino acids long. The DNA for the CDR3 is TGTGCCAGCAGCTCCGGGACTGACACAGATACGCAGTATTTT. Its protein product is CASSSGTDTDTQYF.

The rearrangement uses TRBV28 and TRBJ2-7; D may correspond to TRBD1 or TRBD2 (6 bases each). Trimming left V 5 bases short and J 0 bases short, with 23 bases between. Germline CDR1 is MDHEN and CDR2 is SYDVKM. This CDR3 contains 18 residues. CDR3 nucleotides: TGTGCCAGCAGTCCACGCGCCCTCAGGGGACTTAGCTCCTACGAGCAGTACTTC. As protein: CASSPRALRGLSSYEQYF. Based on the CDR3 plus reference TRBV28 and TRBJ2-7, the full variable domain is DVKVTQSSRYLVKRTGEKVFLECVQDMDHENMFWYRQDPGLGLRLIYFSYDVKMKEKGDIPEGYSVSREKKERFSLILESASTNQTSMYLCASSPRALRGLSSYEQYFGPGTRLTVT.

The chain carries TRBV29-1 and TRBJ2-7; possible D gene TRBD2, 5 bases. Germline CDR1 is SQVTM and CDR2 is ANQGSEA. V was pared by 2 bases and J by 9 bases, with 14 bases between. This CDR3 region has 12 residues. In DNA, the CDR3 is TGCAGCGTTGAATCCGGGCCCCGGGGGCAGTACTTC. It specifies CSVESGPRGQYF.

The chain has TRBV6-5 and TRBJ1-1; no clear D. Trimming shortened V by 4 bases and J by 7 bases, and 13 bases separated the two germline ends. Germline values: CDR1 MNHEY, CDR2 SVGAGI. The CDR3 is 13 amino acids. The CDR3 is CASSFVLRDEAFF. The DNA of the CDR3 is TGTGCCAGCAGTTTCGTACTACGAGATGAAGCTTTCTTT.

V gene TRBV11-2 combines with J gene TRBJ2-7; 9 nucleotides line up with TRBD2. Trimming removed 5 bases from V and 4 bases from J; junction bases left unmatched: 6. Germline CDR1 and CDR2: SGHAT and FQNNGV. The CDR3 runs 14 residues. CDR3 region: CASSLSGSGYEQYF. The CDR3 region has the DNA TGTGCCAGCAGCCTTAGCGGGAGTGGGTACGAGCAGTACTTC.

The chain joins TRBV6-1 to TRBJ2-7; D is ambiguous. V dropped 4 bases and J dropped 3 bases, with 7 bases sitting between them. The CDR3 covers 12 residues. The V gene's germline CDR1 is MNHNS and CDR2 SASEGT. CDR3 sequence: CASSVGNYEQYF. CDR3 coding DNA: TGTGCCAGCAGTGTCGGTAACTACGAGCAGTACTTC.

The chain recombines TRBV11-2 with TRBJ2-1, with 9 bases lining up with TRBD1. CDR1 SGHAT and CDR2 FQNNGV come from the germline V gene. With 0 bases clipped from V and 2 bases from J, the junction kept 5 bases outside the gene matches. The CDR3 runs 17 residues. This chain's CDR3 is CASSLEYRDRAYNEQFF. The DNA for the CDR3 is TGTGCCAGCAGCTTAGAGTACCGGGACAGGGCCTACAATGAGCAGTTCTTC.

The J gene is TRBJ2-2, the V gene TRBV28; 12 bases align to TRBD1. V was pared by 6 bases and J by 6 bases, with 5 bases of the junction left unmatched. This CDR3 contains 15 residues. Germline lookup yields CDR1 MDHEN and CDR2 SYDVKM. In DNA, the CDR3 is TGTGCCAGCAGGACGGGACAGGGGGCGGCCGGGGAGCTGTTTTTT. This codes for CASRTGQGAAGELFF.

The rearrangement links TRBV6-1 to TRBJ2-7; TRBD1 matches at 9 bases. The V gene end was trimmed by 10 bases and the J gene end by 4 bases; junction bases not matched to a gene: 11. The CDR3 has 14 amino acids. Germline V lookup: CDR1 MNHNS, CDR2 SASEGT. DNA for the CDR3: TGTGCCACGATACCACAGGGGGCAAGATACGAGCAGTACTTC. Translation gives CATIPQGARYEQYF.

CDR3 coding DNA: TGCGCCAGCAGCTTGGGGACACTCAATCAGCCCCAGCATTTT. This encodes CASSLGTLNQPQHF. The chain is built from TRBV5-1 and TRBJ1-5, with a possible D match to TRBD1 (5 bases). The CDR3 length is 14 residues. Germline V gives CDR1 SGHRS, CDR2 YFSETQ. Trimming removed 0 bases from V and 3 bases from J, with 7 bases in between.

The V and J genes are TRBV10-1 and TRBJ1-1; D may be TRBD1 (5 bases). CDR1 is WNHNN and CDR2 is SYGVQD in the germline V gene (reference sequence). Trimming pared 0 bases from V and 6 bases from J, leaving 20 bases between. The CDR3 length is 17 residues. The CDR3: CASSESTPGGVKPEAFF. The CDR3, as DNA: TGCGCCAGCAGTGAGTCGACTCCGGGGGGAGTTAAGCCTGAAGCTTTCTTT.

The genes are TRBV19 and TRBJ1-5; no firm D call. Per the germline V gene, CDR1 is LNHDA and CDR2 is SQIVND (reference sequence). Trimming took 3 bases from V and 5 from J, leaving 8 bases between them. The CDR3 spans 13 residues. This CDR3 is CASSISVYQPQHF. CDR3 in DNA: TGTGCCAGTAGTATTTCGGTTTATCAGCCCCAGCATTTT.

The rearrangement joins TRBV5-4 to TRBJ1-3; a possible D gene is TRBD1 (5 bases). The CDR3 covers 13 residues. V gave up 5 bases and J gave up 2 bases, with 8 bases separating them. Germline V gives CDR1 SGHNT, CDR2 YYREEE (reference sequence). The CDR3 sequence is CASRGVPGNTIYF. In DNA, the CDR3 is TGTGCCAGCAGGGGGGTCCCTGGAAACACCATATATTTT.

CDR3 loop: CASSEAVGFRPQHF. The CDR3 DNA reads as TGTGCCAGCAGTGAAGCCGTGGGGTTCAGGCCCCAGCATTTT. V and J are TRBV2 and TRBJ1-5; D not certain. Germline-derived CDR1 and CDR2 are SNHLY and FYNNEI. The CDR3 sequence is 14 residues long. The V end was cut by 0 bases, the J end by 9 bases, with 12 bases between.

This clone was detected only a few times. This chain uses TRBV5-1 with TRBJ2-3, with D maybe TRBD2 (5 bases). This CDR3 contains 14 residues. Deletions cut 0 bases from V and 2 bases from J, with 7 bases between. CDR1 and CDR2 (germline): SGHRS, YFSETQ. The CDR3 here is CASSLAGITDTQYF. The CDR3 nucleotides read TGCGCCAGCAGCTTGGCCGGGATCACAGATACGCAGTATTTT.

The rearrangement links TRBV7-9 to TRBJ1-4; no reliable D call. Deletions cut 5 bases from V and 0 bases from J, with 7 bases between. Germline V CDR1 and CDR2: SEHNR, FQNEAQ (reference sequence). The CDR3 is made up of 14 amino acids. Here the CDR3 reads CASSREATNEKLFF. CDR3 nucleotide sequence: TGTGCCAGCAGCCGGGAAGCAACTAATGAAAAACTGTTTTTT.

This chain links TRBV23-1 with TRBJ1-1, with D unclear. TRBV23-1 is identified as an open reading frame with a role that is uncertain. V was pared by 3 bases and J by 13 bases, with 12 bases between. This CDR3 contains 11 residues. The CDR3 DNA sequence: TGCGCCAGCAGTCATTCTGTCGATGGTTTCTTT. Its translation is CASSHSVDGFF.

The chain employs TRBV11-2 and TRBJ1-1, with D unclear. The CDR3 length is 12 residues. V shed 8 bases and J shed 1 base, with 8 bases lying between them. The germline V gene encodes CDR1 SGHAT and CDR2 FQNNGV. The CDR3 protein is CASQLGNTEAFF. The CDR3 coding sequence is TGTGCCAGCCAGCTGGGGAACACTGAAGCTTTCTTT.

The V call is TRBV6-1, the J call TRBJ1-3; weak D call: TRBD1 (6 bases). The CDR3 loop spans 14 amino acids. The germline CDR1 and CDR2 sequences are MNHNS and SASEGT. V was cut by 6 bases and J by 8 bases, with 17 bases left in between. CDR3 sequence (DNA): TGTGCCAGCAGACGGACAGAGCTCTCCGACACCATATATTTT. Protein: CASRRTELSDTIYF.

This clone was recorded a few times. J is TRBJ1-1 and V is TRBV27; D is perhaps TRBD1 (5 bases). Germline lookup yields CDR1 MNHEY and CDR2 SMNVEV (reference sequence). V was trimmed by 6 bases and J by 8 bases, leaving 22 bases between them. This CDR3 is 15 amino acids long. CDR3 nucleotide sequence: TGTGCCAGCAGCCAAGGGACCTGGGGCGTTACGGAAGCTTTCTTT. Its translation: CASSQGTWGVTEAFF.

The chain has TRBV30 and TRBJ1-2; D is unresolved. V was trimmed by 3 bases and J by 6 bases, leaving 8 bases between them. The CDR3 runs to 11 residues. CDR1 is GTSNPN, CDR2 SVGIG, per germline (reference sequence). CDR3 loop: CAWSAVDGYTF. The CDR3 DNA reads as TGTGCCTGGAGCGCAGTGGATGGCTACACCTTC. The full variable domain, in which reference TRBV30 and TRBJ1-2 provide the parts outside the CDR3, is SQTIHQWPATLVQPVGSPLSLECTVEGTSNPNLYWYRQAAGRGLQLLFYSVGIGQISSEVPQNLSASRPQDRQFILSSKKLLLSDSGFYLCAWSAVDGYTFGSGTRLTVV.

The J gene is TRBJ1-1, the V gene TRBV10-2; no reliable D call. Trimming stripped 10 bases from V and 0 bases from J, with 12 bases between. The CDR3 runs to 13 residues. Germline loops: CDR1 WSHSY, CDR2 SAAADI. CDR3 sequence (DNA): TGCGCCACCAGCCACAATATGAACACTGAAGCTTTCTTT. Protein product: CATSHNMNTEAFF.

The chain joins TRBV6-5 to TRBJ2-3; TRBD2 agrees at 15 bases. The CDR3 totals 16 residues. V dropped 4 bases and J dropped 7; count of bases not matched to a gene: 6. The germline V gene has CDR1 MNHEY and CDR2 SVGAGI. Here the CDR3 DNA reads TGTGCCAGCAGTTGGACTAGCGGGAGGGCCCTGAATACGCAGTATTTT. It yields the protein CASSWTSGRALNTQYF.

This clone is a singleton in its sample. The CDR3, as DNA: TGTGCCAGCAGTTTTACCGGGACAGCTAATGAAAAACTGTTTTTT. This translates into CASSFTGTANEKLFF. The chain recombines TRBV6-6 with TRBJ1-4; TRBD1 matches at 7 bases. V lost 4 bases and J lost 3; bases outside the gene matches: 5. Germline CDR1 is MNHNY and CDR2 is SVGAGI (reference sequence). The length of the CDR3 is 15 residues.

V and J are TRBV5-1 and TRBJ2-2, with D unresolved. CDR3 length: 14 residues. Germline V lookup: CDR1 SGHRS, CDR2 YFSETQ. Trimming left V 0 bases short and J 2 bases short, with 5 bases between. CDR3 bases: TGCGCCAGCAGCTTGGAACTTAACACCGGGGAGCTGTTTTTT. Translation: CASSLELNTGELFF.

The chain joins TRBV5-1 to TRBJ2-4, with 7 positions matching TRBD1. In germline, CDR1 is SGHRS, CDR2 YFSETQ. The J segment lost 0 bases and the V segment lost 2 bases, leaving 5 bases of the junction unmatched. CDR3 length: 16 residues. The CDR3 here is CASSFGDSIAKNIQYF. CDR3 nucleotides: TGCGCCAGCAGCTTTGGGGACAGTATAGCCAAAAACATTCAGTACTTC.

This chain joins TRBV18 and TRBJ2-3, with unresolved D. This CDR3 is built from 14 residues. Trimming left V 2 bases short and J 1 base short, with 7 bases between. CDR1 and CDR2 (germline): KGHSH, LQKENI. The CDR3 DNA is TGTGCCAGCTCACCAAATCCCGGCACAGATACGCAGTATTTT. Translation: CASSPNPGTDTQYF. Variable domain in full (rest from reference TRBV18 and TRBJ2-3): NAGVMQNPRHLVRRRGQEARLRCSPMKGHSHVYWYRQLPEEGLKFMVYLQKENIIDESGMPKERFSAEFPKEGPSILRIQQVVRGDSAAYFCASSPNPGTDTQYFGPGTRLTVL.

A single count supports this clone. The same CDR3 arises from other DNA sequences in this sample as well. This chain uses TRBV18 with TRBJ1-5, with D perhaps TRBD1 (5 bases). The germline gives CDR1 KGHSH, CDR2 LQKENI. The V gene lost 2 bases and the J gene lost 0 bases, with 8 bases spanning the gap. This CDR3 region has 15 residues. CDR3 nucleotide sequence: TGTGCCAGCTCACCAAGGGGAAATAGCAATCAGCCCCAGCATTTT. Its translation is CASSPRGNSNQPQHF. The entire variable domain, with the rest obtained from reference TRBV18 and TRBJ1-5, is as follows: NAGVMQNPRHLVRRRGQEARLRCSPMKGHSHVYWYRQLPEEGLKFMVYLQKENIIDESGMPKERFSAEFPKEGPSILRIQQVVRGDSAAYFCASSPRGNSNQPQHFGDGTRLSIL.

This clone was observed a single time. This chain uses TRBV10-2 with TRBJ2-3; 12 bases fit TRBD1. This CDR3 region has 18 residues. The V gene's germline CDR1 is WSHSY and CDR2 SAAADI. The V and J ends lost 8 bases and 0 bases, in that order; junction bases with no gene match: 12. The CDR3 DNA reads TGCGCCAGCCGGGACAGGGGGCTCAGGAGGCCCAGCACAGATACGCAGTATTTT. Its protein is CASRDRGLRRPSTDTQYF.

The chain joins TRBV13 to TRBJ1-1; 8 bases line up with TRBD1. Germline V gives CDR1 PRHDT, CDR2 FYEKMQ (reference sequence). CDR3 length: 15 amino acids. V was clipped by 4 bases and J by 4 bases; unmatched bases: 8. Here the CDR3 DNA reads TGTGCCAGCAGCTGGGACAGGCCAGGGTCCACTGAAGCTTTCTTT. Its translation is CASSWDRPGSTEAFF.

This chain's CDR3 is CASSSYYGYTF. CDR3 nucleotide sequence: TGTGCCAGCAGTTCCTACTATGGCTACACCTTC. The chain employs TRBV5-5 and TRBJ1-2, with D hard to call. The V gene's germline CDR1 is SGHKS and CDR2 YYEKEE (reference sequence). The CDR3 consists of 11 residues. V lost 5 bases and J 3 bases, leaving 5 bases between the germline ends. Variable domain in full (rest from reference TRBV5-5 and TRBJ1-2): DAGVTQSPTHLIKTRGQQVTLRCSPISGHKSVSWYQQVLGQGPQFIFQYYEKEERGRGNFPDRFSARQFPNYSSELNVNALLLGDSALYLCASSSYYGYTFGSGTRLTVV.